A single sample is the source of the 32 T cell receptor beta chains below, sequenced in a study of CD8+CD57+ T cells in acquired aplastic anemia. Profiling of TCR beta VDJ combinations and CDR3 sequences used genomic DNA as template. Each CDR3 protein is one row after TCRdb ran MiXCR on the reads. The data show about 210,000 distinct CDR3 sequences, with about 59% seen just once and approximately 30% held by the top ten. The sequenced sample consisted of sorted CD4+, CD8+, or CD8+CD57+ T cells (not recorded which) from PBMCs. The origin of the receptors is a human donor in good health.

V gene TRBV10-2 combines with J gene TRBJ1-5, with D tentatively TRBD1 (6 bases). Trimming pared 7 bases from V and 2 bases from J, leaving 6 bases between. This CDR3 has 12 amino acids. Germline lookup yields CDR1 WSHSY and CDR2 SAAADI. In DNA form, the CDR3 reads TGCGCCAGCACAGGGGGCAATCAGCCCCAGCATTTT. Its protein product is CASTGGNQPQHF.

V is TRBV29-1 and J is TRBJ2-1; 7 bases map to TRBD1. Losses at the gene ends were 7 bases for V and 4 bases for J; bases not matched to a gene: 4. The CDR3 consists of 12 residues. CDR1 and CDR2 (germline): SQVTM, ANQGSEA. This chain's CDR3 is CSAGQAYNEQFF. The DNA of the CDR3 is TGCAGCGCCGGACAGGCATACAATGAGCAGTTCTTC.

The chain uses TRBV15 and TRBJ2-5; the match to TRBD1 covers 9 bases. Germline values: CDR1 LNHNV, CDR2 YYDKDF (reference sequence). V gave up 3 bases and J gave up 7 bases; unmatched junction bases: 6. CDR3 length: 14 residues. The CDR3 reads CATSSGTGSGTQYF. The DNA of the CDR3 is TGTGCCACCAGCAGCGGGACAGGGAGTGGGACCCAGTACTTC.

The chain employs TRBV2 and TRBJ2-5; no reliable D call. With 6 bases removed from V and 5 bases from J, the gap between germline ends came to 16 bases. The CDR3 length is 14 residues. Per germline, CDR1 SNHLY and CDR2 FYNNEI. The CDR3 DNA reads as TGTGCCAGCAGCCAAGACCCCCACCCGGAGACCCAGTACTTC. Residues: CASSQDPHPETQYF. Variable domain in full (rest from reference TRBV2 and TRBJ2-5): EPEVTQTPSHQVTQMGQEVILRCVPISNHLYFYWYRQILGQKVEFLVSFYNNEISEKSEIFDDQFSVERPDGSNFTLKIRSTKLEDSAMYFCASSQDPHPETQYFGPGTRLLVL.

Written as DNA, the CDR3 is TGTGCCAGCCGATACCCTGGGGTTGGCTACACCTTC. Translating gives CASRYPGVGYTF. The V and J genes are TRBV11-2 and TRBJ1-2; D ambiguous. V gave up 8 bases and J gave up 7 bases, with 14 bases separating them. Germline CDR1 is SGHAT and CDR2 is FQNNGV. This CDR3 has 12 residues.

The chain has TRBV12-3 or TRBV12-4 and TRBJ2-7; no clear D gene. V was pared by 5 bases and J by 4 bases, with 12 bases between. The CDR3 runs 13 residues. In nucleotides, the CDR3 is TGTGCCAGCAGTCCACTTGGCGGATACGAGCAGTACTTC. The encoded protein is CASSPLGGYEQYF.

V usage is TRBV7-9 and J usage is TRBJ2-5, with 7 bases aligning to TRBD2. V dropped 7 bases and J dropped 5; count of bases not matched to a gene: 7. There are 13 residues in the CDR3. Germline assignment: CDR1 SEHNR and CDR2 FQNEAQ (reference sequence). DNA for the CDR3: TGTGCCAGCATCAGTTGGGGGGGGGAGACCCAGTACTTC. This gives the protein CASISWGGETQYF.

This sequence joins TRBV20-1 and TRBJ2-7, with 8 bases matching TRBD2. The J segment lost 6 bases and the V segment lost 5 bases, leaving 12 bases of the junction unmatched. Germline V gives CDR1 DFQATT, CDR2 SNEGSKA (reference sequence). This CDR3 is built from 14 residues. The CDR3 reads CSAPIGTRGSEQYF. CDR3 bases: TGCAGTGCTCCCATCGGGACTAGGGGGAGCGAGCAGTACTTC.

The CDR3: CASSATRGSGNTIYF. CDR3 DNA: TGTGCCAGCAGTGCAACTAGGGGGTCGGGAAACACCATATATTTT. The chain joins TRBV25-1 to TRBJ1-3; weak D call: TRBD1 (6 bases). Trimming removed 4 bases at V and 4 bases at J, with 14 bases between. CDR1 is MGHDK, CDR2 SYGVNS, per germline. This CDR3 comprises 15 residues. The variable domain in full, with the rest retrieved from reference TRBV25-1 and TRBJ1-3, is EADIYQTPRYLVIGTGKKITLECSQTMGHDKMYWYQQDPGMELHLIHYSYGVNSTEKGDLSSESTVSRIRTEHFPLTLESARPSHTSQYLCASSATRGSGNTIYFGEGSWLTVV.

Concerning this clonotype: One junction end disagrees with the germline gene, perhaps due to a read error. The genes are TRBV10-3 and TRBJ2-2; 8 bases agree with TRBD1. Germline values: CDR1 ENHRY, CDR2 SYGVKD. The CDR3 extends over 15 amino acids. The CDR3 here is CAISERTGNIGELFF. The CDR3 nucleotides are TGTGCCATCAGTGAGCGGACAGGGAACATCGGGGAGCTGTTTTTT.

This rearrangement joins TRBV9 to TRBJ1-6, with D possibly matching TRBD1 (5 bases). V lost 1 base and J lost 7, with 12 bases in between. CDR1 is SGDLS and CDR2 is YYNGEE in the germline V gene. The CDR3 extends over 15 amino acids. DNA for the CDR3: TGTGCCAGCAGCGTATCGGACACGGTCAATTCACCCCTCCACTTT. Translating gives CASSVSDTVNSPLHF.

The chain is built from TRBV2 and TRBJ2-3; TRBD1 aligns across 7 bases. The CDR3 loop spans 12 amino acids. After removal of 11 bases from V and 0 bases from J, the junction contained 2 bases not matched to a gene. CDR1 and CDR2 (germline): SNHLY, FYNNEI. The CDR3: CADRDSTDTQYF. Written as DNA, the CDR3 is TGTGCCGACAGGGATAGCACAGATACGCAGTATTTT.

The table lists this clonotype with a few counts. The chain links TRBV10-3 to TRBJ1-2, with D possibly being TRBD1 (6 bases). The CDR3 extends over 13 amino acids. Germline V gives CDR1 ENHRY, CDR2 SYGVKD. V lost 4 bases and J lost 7, with 13 bases in between. CDR3 amino acids: CAISAGAVSGYTF. The CDR3 DNA follows: TGTGCCATCAGTGCGGGGGCAGTAAGTGGCTACACCTTC.

V usage is TRBV12-3 or TRBV12-4 and J usage is TRBJ2-7, with TRBD1 matching 9 bases. V trimming: 6 bases; J trimming: 6 bases; junction bases outside the gene matches: 6. The length of the CDR3 is 13 residues. The CDR3, as DNA: TGTGCCAGCAGCCGGGACAGGGCCGTCGAGCAGTACTTC. Encoded protein: CASSRDRAVEQYF.

Turning to this clonotype: Mismatch with germline at one junction end may stem from a read error. The chain uses TRBV9 and TRBJ1-1; D is ambiguous. The germline V gene has CDR1 SGDLS and CDR2 YYNGEE. This CDR3 region has 13 residues. CDR3 in amino acids: CASSYRRLDGAFF. DNA of the CDR3: TGCGCCAGCAGCTATAGACGGTTGGATGGGGCTTTCTTT.

As to this clonotype: Sequence at one end of the junction differs from germline and may be a read error. The chain couples TRBV10-3 to TRBJ1-2; 7 nucleotides match TRBD1. CDR1 ENHRY and CDR2 SYGVKD come from the germline V gene. This CDR3 is built from 16 residues. The CDR3 DNA reads TGTGCCATTAGTGAGTCTTATGCAGGGACAGCTAATGGCTACACCTTC. Protein sequence: CAISESYAGTANGYTF.

V is TRBV25-1 and J is TRBJ1-2; perhaps TRBD1 as D (5 bases). This CDR3 is 16 amino acids long. Germline V gene data show CDR1 as MGHDK and CDR2 as SYGVNS. V dropped 3 bases and J dropped 0 bases, with 14 bases sitting between them. The CDR3 bases are TGTGCCAGCAGTGACTATCGGGGCAGGTCTAACTATGGCTACACCTTC. Translation gives CASSDYRGRSNYGYTF.

This clonotype has more than one count but fewer than ten. V gene TRBV20-1 combines with J gene TRBJ2-7; 7 positions match TRBD2. Germline V gene sequence: CDR1 DFQATT, CDR2 SNEGSKA (reference sequence). The J segment lost 4 bases and the V segment lost 6 bases, leaving 6 bases of the junction unmatched. The CDR3 spans 12 residues. CDR3 sequence: CSAPGGGYEQYF. The CDR3 bases are TGCAGTGCCCCTGGGGGGGGGTACGAGCAGTACTTC.

This clonotype came up many times. The genes are TRBV6-6 and TRBJ2-7; D gene unclear. Trimming removed 6 bases from V and 3 bases from J, with 15 bases in between. This CDR3 has 14 amino acids. The germline V gene encodes CDR1 MNHNY and CDR2 SVGAGI (reference sequence). This CDR3 reads CASRSSRRIYEQYF. The CDR3 nucleotides read TGTGCCAGCAGGAGTTCCCGCAGGATCTACGAGCAGTACTTC.

The CDR3 DNA sequence: TGTGCCGGGGGACTGCTCTCCTACGAGCAGTACTTC. It translates to CAGGLLSYEQYF. The V and J genes are TRBV2 and TRBJ2-7, with D perhaps TRBD2 (6 bases). This CDR3 spans 12 amino acids. CDR1 is SNHLY and CDR2 is FYNNEI in the germline V gene. The V end was cut by 11 bases, the J end by 0 bases, with 11 bases between.

The chain couples TRBV9 to TRBJ2-2; the D is unclear. The CDR3 is made up of 12 amino acids. CDR1 and CDR2 (germline): SGDLS, YYNGEE. V lost 4 bases and J lost 7, with 8 bases in between. The CDR3 loop is CASSFSSGELFF. In DNA form, the CDR3 reads TGTGCCAGCAGCTTTTCCAGCGGGGAGCTGTTTTTT.

The chain uses TRBV20-1 and TRBJ2-1; no clear D gene. The CDR3 runs 14 residues. Germline lookup yields CDR1 DFQATT and CDR2 SNEGSKA (reference sequence). Trimming removed 4 bases at V and 8 bases at J, with 18 bases between. The CDR3 loop reads CSANTLKSGDEQFF. DNA of the CDR3: TGCAGTGCTAATACCCTTAAGTCGGGCGATGAGCAGTTCTTC.

The rearrangement joins TRBV20-1 to TRBJ1-1; unclear D gene. Deletions cut 2 bases from V and 3 bases from J, with 7 bases between. The V gene's germline CDR1 is DFQATT and CDR2 SNEGSKA (reference sequence). The CDR3 is 12 amino acids. CDR3 residues: CSARRIHTEAFF. The CDR3 coding sequence is TGCAGTGCTAGAAGGATCCACACTGAAGCTTTCTTT.

Concerning this clonotype itself: One end of the junction does not line up with germline, which may come from a read error. This chain links TRBV5-1 with TRBJ2-5, with 8 bases lining up with TRBD2. This CDR3 spans 13 amino acids. CDR1 and CDR2 from the germline V gene are SGHRS and YFSETQ. As DNA, the CDR3 is TGTGCCAGCAGCTACGGGGGGGCAGAGACCCAGTACTTC. This sequence encodes CASSYGGAETQYF.

V gene TRBV7-3 combines with J gene TRBJ2-1; D gene uncertain. Looked up from germline, CDR1 is SGHTA and CDR2 is FQGTGA. Trimming took off 3 bases at V and 8 bases at J, with 11 bases between the two ends. This CDR3 has 13 residues. The CDR3 protein is CASSLDPRYEQFF. The CDR3 nucleotides are TGTGCCAGCAGCTTGGACCCGAGGTATGAGCAGTTCTTC. Full variable domain (rest looked up from reference TRBV7-3 and TRBJ2-1): GAGVSQTPSNKVTEKGKYVELRCDPISGHTALYWYRQSLGQGPEFLIYFQGTGAADDSGLPNDRFFAVRPEGSVSTLKIQRTERGDSAVYLCASSLDPRYEQFFGPGTRLTVL.

In this sample, this clonotype turned up once. Compared with germline, one end of the junction differs, possibly owing to a read error. V is TRBV5-1 and J is TRBJ2-7, with 11 nucleotides matching TRBD2. The germline CDR1 and CDR2 sequences are SGHRS and YFSETQ. This CDR3 is built from 15 residues. CDR3 loop: CASSPDGTSGCEPYF. The CDR3 bases are TGCGCCAGCAGCCCGGACGGGACTAGCGGCTGCGAGCCGTACTTC.

The V call is TRBV7-9, the J call TRBJ1-5, with D uncertain. V was clipped by 6 bases and J by 9 bases, with 12 bases between them. Germline CDR1 reads SEHNR; CDR2 reads FQNEAQ (reference sequence). This CDR3 is 12 amino acids long. The CDR3 protein is CASSLEGSPQHF. The CDR3 DNA sequence: TGTGCCAGCAGTTTGGAGGGCTCGCCCCAGCATTTT.

This clonotype has at least ten counts. The chain is built from TRBV4-1 and TRBJ1-1; D is perhaps TRBD1 (5 bases). Germline V lookup: CDR1 MGHRA, CDR2 YSYEKL. This CDR3 is 16 amino acids long. V gave up 4 bases and J gave up 0 bases, with 15 bases separating them. The CDR3 nucleotides read TGCGCCAGCAGCCCCTACGCAGGGATGGTGAACACTGAAGCTTTCTTT. Translated, it gives CASSPYAGMVNTEAFF.

This clonotype was counted many times. The V call is TRBV24-1, the J call TRBJ2-1; 10 bases are a match to TRBD1. Germline CDR1 reads KGHDR; CDR2 reads SFDVKD. With V trimmed by 5 bases and J by 7 bases, 10 bases remained unmatched. The CDR3 is 16 amino acids. This chain's CDR3 is CATSARQGALWNEQFF. In DNA form, the CDR3 reads TGTGCCACCAGTGCCAGACAGGGGGCCTTGTGGAATGAGCAGTTCTTC.

The gene calls are TRBV7-2 and TRBJ1-4; D gene unclear. Trimming pared 4 bases from V and 13 bases from J, leaving 13 bases between. The CDR3 extends over 12 amino acids. The V gene's germline CDR1 is SGHTA and CDR2 FQGNSA. Here the CDR3 DNA reads TGTGCCAGCAGCTCCGACCGAGACGGACTGTTTTTT. Translating gives CASSSDRDGLFF.

V is TRBV7-2 and J is TRBJ2-6, with 8 bases aligning to TRBD1. Trimming took 1 base from V and 2 from J; bases not matched to a gene: 7. The CDR3 has 18 residues. Germline-derived CDR1 and CDR2 are SGHTA and FQGNSA. CDR3 sequence: CASSLDPEQGAGANVLTF. Here the CDR3 DNA reads TGTGCCAGCAGCTTAGACCCGGAACAGGGGGCTGGGGCCAACGTCCTGACTTTC.

The chain recombines TRBV20-1 with TRBJ2-2; D not certain. The germline CDR1 and CDR2 sequences are DFQATT and SNEGSKA (reference sequence). V was shortened by 0 bases and J by 3 bases, with 8 bases between the two germline ends. The CDR3 has 14 amino acids. DNA for the CDR3: TGCAGTGCTAGAGATGGGCCATACACCGGGGAGCTGTTTTTT. Its translation: CSARDGPYTGELFF.